The source of this T cell receptor (beta chain) is a study of cytomegalovirus exposure and HLA in healthy donors. The study's findings and limits: TCR sequences were mostly rare, though some public TCRs occurred in many donors. Excluded were some V segments that proved indistinguishable, including TRBV6-2 and TRBV6-3. The CMV antigen specificity of a few CMV-associated chains was confirmed through in vitro analysis. Researchers reported from a later analysis that most CMV-associated TCR beta chains appeared HLA-restricted.

Germline lookup yields CDR1 LNHDA and CDR2 SQIVND (reference sequence). The CDR3 totals 16 residues. V shed 0 bases and J shed 5 bases, with 14 bases lying between them. The PCR was carried out with 60 Vbeta primers and 13 Jbeta primers. Assay used: immunoSEQ multiplex PCR; TCRdb lists only in-frame clones, some missing. The repertoire holds approximately 150,000 clones, around 79% seen once, with roughly 2.8% in the top ten. Concerning this clone itself: Its cognate antigen is unknown.

Sequenced sample: PBMCs. The V call is TRBV19, the J call TRBJ1-5; D gene unclear. This TCR derives from a woman aged 40 to 50 in good health and CMV-seropositive. The CDR3 loop is CASSIESAPRYQPQHF. Here the CDR3 DNA reads TGTGCCAGTAGTATAGAGTCCGCGCCCCGATATCAGCCCCAGCATTTT.